Following are 16 T cell receptor beta chains from one sample sequenced in a study of blood T cell repertoires in COVID-19. Generated by immunoSEQ multiplex PCR, the TCRdb table keeps only in-frame clones and is missing some. The sample includes about 220,000 clones, roughly 85% of them seen just once. The sample comprised peripheral blood. The receptors were sampled from a woman in her 70s with COVID-19, enrolled during active disease.

The V call is TRBV7-6, the J call TRBJ2-3; 8 positions match TRBD2. The CDR3 length is 16 residues. Germline lookup yields CDR1 SGHVS and CDR2 FNYEAQ. With 5 bases clipped from V and 0 bases from J, the junction kept 7 bases outside the gene matches. The CDR3 here is CASSPLGGGSTDTQYF. CDR3 nucleotide sequence: TGTGCCAGCAGCCCCCTCGGGGGGGGGAGCACAGATACGCAGTATTTT. Drawing the rest from reference TRBV7-6 and TRBJ2-3, the complete variable domain is GAGVSQSPRYKVTKRGQDVALRCDPISGHVSLYWYRQALGQGPEFLTYFNYEAQQDKSGLPNDRFSAERPEGSISTLTIQRTEQRDSAMYRCASSPLGGGSTDTQYFGPGTRLTVL.

This chain joins TRBV19 and TRBJ1-1, with TRBD1 matching 7 bases. Per the germline V gene, CDR1 is LNHDA and CDR2 is SQIVND (reference sequence). Trimming cost V 1 base and J 8 bases; bases outside gene matches: 10. This CDR3 has 15 residues. This CDR3 is CASSIARQGRDEAFF. CDR3 bases: TGTGCCAGTAGTATAGCGAGACAGGGAAGAGACGAAGCTTTCTTT.

The V and J genes are TRBV9 and TRBJ2-2; maybe TRBD1 (5 bases). CDR1 and CDR2 (germline): SGDLS, YYNGEE. V gave up 3 bases and J gave up 2 bases, with 11 bases separating them. CDR3 length: 15 residues. The DNA of the CDR3 is TGTGCCAGCAGCGGGCCAGGGTTAAACACCGGGGAGCTGTTTTTT. This translates into CASSGPGLNTGELFF. Supplemented by reference TRBV9 and TRBJ2-2, the full variable domain reads DSGVTQTPKHLITATGQRVTLRCSPRSGDLSVYWYQQSLDQGLQFLIQYYNGEERAKGNILERFSAQQFPDLHSELNLSSLELGDSALYFCASSGPGLNTGELFFGEGSRLTVL.

The CDR3 bases are TGTGCCAGTACTCGAACGGGGACAGGGGATCGCTATGGCTACACCTTC. Residues: CASTRTGTGDRYGYTF. The chain carries TRBV19 and TRBJ1-2; TRBD1 matches 10 bases. Per germline, CDR1 LNHDA and CDR2 SQIVND (reference sequence). The CDR3 length is 16 residues. Trimming removed 7 bases from V and 4 bases from J; junction bases left unmatched: 12.

The rearrangement joins TRBV19 to TRBJ1-3; TRBD1 agrees at 7 bases. The V and J ends lost 3 bases and 7 bases, in that order; junction bases with no gene match: 15. Germline-derived CDR1 and CDR2 are LNHDA and SQIVND (reference sequence). The CDR3 runs to 17 residues. CDR3: CASSINLRQGGGNTIYF. The CDR3 nucleotides read TGTGCCAGTAGTATCAACCTTAGACAGGGTGGAGGGAACACCATATATTTT.

The J gene is TRBJ2-5, the V gene TRBV6-5; 9 positions agree with TRBD2. V lost 6 bases and J lost 4; bases outside the gene matches: 6. The CDR3 is made up of 14 amino acids. Germline CDR1 is MNHEY and CDR2 is SVGAGI. The CDR3 is CASRTPSGAETQYF. CDR3 DNA: TGTGCCAGCAGAACTCCTAGCGGGGCAGAGACCCAGTACTTC.

This clone has only a few counts. This chain's CDR3 is CASSQDRDFYNEQFF. The CDR3 DNA sequence: TGTGCCAGCAGCCAAGACCGGGACTTCTACAATGAGCAGTTCTTC. This chain links TRBV3-1 (or the pseudogene TRBV3-2) with TRBJ2-1; D is perhaps TRBD2 (6 bases). The CDR3 contains 15 residues. Trimming stripped 0 bases from V and 3 bases from J, with 9 bases between. From germline, CDR1 is LGHDT and CDR2 YNNKEL (reference sequence).

Written as DNA, the CDR3 is TGTGCCAGCAGCTTAGGCGGGGACGCTAACTATGGCTACACCTTC. It codes for CASSLGGDANYGYTF. This chain connects TRBV11-2 to TRBJ1-2, with D possibly being TRBD1 (5 bases). The CDR3 extends over 15 amino acids. V lost 1 base and J 0 bases, leaving 9 bases between the germline ends. CDR1 is SGHAT and CDR2 is FQNNGV in the germline V gene.

The V and J genes are TRBV14 and TRBJ1-2; D might be TRBD1 (5 bases). The V gene's germline CDR1 is SGHDN and CDR2 FVKESK. V dropped 0 bases and J dropped 7 bases, with 12 bases sitting between them. This CDR3 contains 14 residues. The CDR3 DNA follows: TGTGCCAGCAGCCAAGATTCAGGGTTCTTTGGCTACACCTTC. Translated: CASSQDSGFFGYTF.

The chain uses TRBV11-2 and TRBJ2-1, with 7 nucleotides matching TRBD1. CDR3 length: 11 residues. The germline V gene encodes CDR1 SGHAT and CDR2 FQNNGV. The V gene end was trimmed by 4 bases and the J gene end by 15 bases; junction bases not matched to a gene: 6. The CDR3 is CASSSGTELFF. The CDR3 DNA follows: TGTGCCAGCAGCTCCGGGACAGAGTTGTTCTTC.

This chain uses TRBV7-3 with TRBJ2-7; 7 bases align to TRBD1. This CDR3 spans 16 amino acids. V gave up 5 bases and J gave up 5 bases; unmatched junction bases: 15. Per germline, CDR1 SGHTA and CDR2 FQGTGA. CDR3 region: CASSPIGDSPFHEQYF. In DNA, the CDR3 is TGTGCCAGCAGCCCAATCGGGGACAGCCCATTCCACGAGCAGTACTTC.

The rearrangement links TRBV5-4 to TRBJ1-2; 7 nucleotides align to TRBD1. V was pared by 0 bases and J by 7 bases, with 9 bases of the junction left unmatched. Germline V lookup: CDR1 SGHNT, CDR2 YYREEE (reference sequence). This CDR3 is 15 amino acids long. CDR3 sequence (DNA): TGTGCCAGCAGCTTGGACCGGCAGGGGGTTAGTGGCTACACCTTC. Its protein is CASSLDRQGVSGYTF.

The CDR3 nucleotides are TGTGCCAGTAGTGCCGACTATTTTTCCCCTAACTATGGCTACACCTTC. Residues: CASSADYFSPNYGYTF. The V gene is TRBV19, the J gene TRBJ1-2; unclear D gene. CDR1 is LNHDA, CDR2 SQIVND, per germline (reference sequence). V lost 5 bases and J lost 0, with 16 bases in between. The CDR3 is 16 residues long.

The chain has TRBV7-2 and TRBJ2-5; 8 nucleotides agree with TRBD2. Looked up from germline, CDR1 is SGHTA and CDR2 is FQGNSA. The CDR3 covers 16 residues. The junction had 8 bases not matched to a gene; V was cut back by 1 base and J by 4 bases. CDR3 DNA sequence: TGTGCCAGCAGCTTAGAAGCGGGGGCTGGAGGAGAGACCCAGTACTTC. Residues: CASSLEAGAGGETQYF.

V usage is TRBV7-8 and J usage is TRBJ1-3; the match to TRBD1 covers 9 bases. V gave up 3 bases and J gave up 4 bases; unmatched junction bases: 1. The CDR3 runs to 14 residues. Germline-derived CDR1 and CDR2 are SGHVS and FQNEAQ. Here the CDR3 DNA reads TGTGCCAGCAGCTTCGGGACAGGGGGAAACACCATATATTTT. It encodes CASSFGTGGNTIYF.

V and J are TRBV12-5 and TRBJ1-2; 9 bases line up with TRBD1. After removal of 5 bases from V and 4 bases from J, the junction contained 2 bases not matched to a gene. Germline CDR1 is LGHNT and CDR2 is FRNRAP. CDR3 size: 13 residues. The CDR3 sequence is CASGDRGAYGYTF. DNA of the CDR3: TGTGCTAGTGGTGACAGGGGGGCCTATGGCTACACCTTC.